Presented here are 26 T cell receptor beta chains from one specimen sequenced in a study of cytomegalovirus exposure and HLA in healthy donors. PCR primers comprised 60 Vbeta and 13 Jbeta primers. The assay was immunoSEQ multiplex PCR, and TCRdb's table has in-frame clones only and misses some. The top ten clones hold 0.39% of a sample with some 200,000 clones, around 79% of them seen once. The sequencing input was PBMCs. Every receptor here comes from a male donor in good health and CMV-seropositive.

The chain links TRBV7-9 to TRBJ1-1; D remains ambiguous. The V end lost 1 base, the J end lost 10 bases, and 10 bases lay between the germline ends. Looked up from germline, CDR1 is SEHNR and CDR2 is FQNEAQ (reference sequence). The length of the CDR3 is 12 residues. CDR3 protein: CASSLVSGLAFF. In nucleotides, the CDR3 is TGTGCCAGCAGCTTAGTTTCTGGGCTAGCTTTCTTT.

The V call is TRBV27, the J call TRBJ1-2; weak D call: TRBD1 (6 bases). Germline CDR1 is MNHEY and CDR2 is SMNVEV (reference sequence). The CDR3 extends over 13 amino acids. Trimming took 6 bases from V and 5 from J, leaving 13 bases between them. Here the CDR3 DNA reads TGTGCCAGCAGCCTGACAGGCCCTTATGGCTACACCTTC. This sequence encodes CASSLTGPYGYTF.

This clone was counted a single time. This chain connects TRBV7-6 to TRBJ2-5; 9 nucleotides agree with TRBD1. The end of the DNA aligns better with TRBJ2-7, so the J call may be wrong. Germline loops: CDR1 SGHVS, CDR2 FNYEAQ. The CDR3 is made up of 16 amino acids. CDR3 bases: TGTGCCAGCAGCACTTATCCCCGGGACAGGGTACACGAGCAGTACTTC. Amino acids: CASSTYPRDRVHEQYF.

This clone was observed a handful of times. The chain is built from TRBV27 and TRBJ2-5; 11 positions agree with TRBD1. CDR3 size: 18 residues. The V gene end was trimmed by 5 bases and the J gene end by 4 bases; junction bases not matched to a gene: 15. Per germline, CDR1 MNHEY and CDR2 SMNVEV (reference sequence). The CDR3 loop is CASSGLGQGAPGRETQYF. CDR3 coding DNA: TGTGCCAGCAGTGGTCTAGGACAGGGGGCGCCCGGCAGAGAGACCCAGTACTTC.

This clone appeared a few times. CDR3 amino acids: CASSDRPTEAFF. In DNA form, the CDR3 reads TGTGCCAGCAGCGACAGGCCCACTGAAGCTTTCTTT. The chain uses TRBV28 and TRBJ1-1; D might be TRBD1 (6 bases). This CDR3 spans 12 amino acids. CDR1 and CDR2 from the germline V gene are MDHEN and SYDVKM. V gave up 6 bases and J gave up 4 bases, with 9 bases separating them.

The rearrangement links TRBV7-9 to TRBJ2-5; D remains ambiguous. The J call may be incorrect, as the DNA end agrees better with TRBJ2-7. The length of the CDR3 is 11 residues. The germline V gene has CDR1 SEHNR and CDR2 FQNEAQ (reference sequence). The CDR3 reads CASSLWGEQYF. DNA of the CDR3: TGTGCCAGCAGCTTGTGGGGCGAGCAGTACTTC.

The chain recombines TRBV5-1 with TRBJ2-3; 10 nucleotides match TRBD2. V lost 0 bases, J lost 4 bases, and 5 bases stayed unmatched. Germline V CDR1 and CDR2: SGHRS, YFSETQ. The CDR3 contains 16 residues. CDR3 amino acids: CASSLDGTSVSDTQYF. The CDR3 coding sequence is TGCGCCAGCAGCTTGGATGGGACTAGCGTTTCAGATACGCAGTATTTT. Filled out from reference TRBV5-1 and TRBJ2-3, the complete variable domain reads KAGVTQTPRYLIKTRGQQVTLSCSPISGHRSVSWYQQTPGQGLQFLFEYFSETQRNKGNFPGRFSGRQFSNSRSEMNVSTLELGDSALYLCASSLDGTSVSDTQYFGPGTRLTVL.

This CDR3 is CASRSGEGLTSGDNEQFF. The CDR3 bases are TGTGCCAGTAGGTCCGGCGAGGGGCTGACTAGCGGGGACAATGAGCAGTTCTTC. The genes are TRBV19 and TRBJ2-1; 11 bases agree with TRBD2. The CDR3 contains 18 residues. Germline V gene data show CDR1 as LNHDA and CDR2 as SQIVND (reference sequence). Losses at the gene ends were 6 bases for V and 5 bases for J; bases not matched to a gene: 15.

This rearrangement joins TRBV7-8 to TRBJ1-1; D might be TRBD1 (6 bases). This CDR3 comprises 14 residues. Trimming cost V 1 base and J 5 bases, with 11 bases left between them. From germline, CDR1 is SGHVS and CDR2 FQNEAQ. CDR3 in amino acids: CASSLERGQTEAFF. Here the CDR3 DNA reads TGTGCCAGCAGCTTAGAGCGGGGGCAAACTGAAGCTTTCTTT. Based on the CDR3 plus reference TRBV7-8 and TRBJ1-1, the full variable domain is GAGVSQSPRYKVAKRGQDVALRCDPISGHVSLFWYQQALGQGPEFLTYFQNEAQLDKSGLPSDRFFAERPEGSVSTLKIQRTQQEDSAVYLCASSLERGQTEAFFGQGTRLTVV.

The genes are TRBV30 and TRBJ1-3; tentatively, D is TRBD1 (5 bases). The germline V gene has CDR1 GTSNPN and CDR2 SVGIG (reference sequence). The V and J ends lost 4 bases and 3 bases respectively, with 13 bases between them. This CDR3 has 14 amino acids. The CDR3 reads CAWMTVIGGNTIYF. The CDR3 DNA reads TGTGCCTGGATGACAGTGATCGGTGGAAACACCATATATTTT.

This clone was seen more than once but under ten times. The rearrangement links TRBV19 to TRBJ2-1, with a possible D match to TRBD2 (5 bases). The CDR3 runs to 20 residues. Germline V gene data show CDR1 as LNHDA and CDR2 as SQIVND (reference sequence). V shed 1 base and J shed 5 bases, with 27 bases lying between them. This chain's CDR3 is CASSIVPPGLAYTINNEQFF. CDR3 coding DNA: TGTGCCAGTAGTATAGTCCCCCCCGGGCTAGCCTACACGATCAACAATGAGCAGTTCTTC.

The J gene is TRBJ1-2, the V gene TRBV9; D call uncertain. Germline V CDR1 and CDR2: SGDLS, YYNGEE. V lost 4 bases, J lost 6 bases, and 13 bases lay in between. The CDR3 has 13 residues. CDR3 amino acids: CASSTGPGDGYTF. The CDR3 coding sequence is TGTGCCAGCAGCACTGGACCCGGGGATGGCTACACCTTC.

The CDR3 loop is CASSQPGTRDLETQYF. CDR3 sequence (DNA): TGTGCCAGCAGCCAACCCGGGACTAGGGATTTGGAGACCCAGTACTTC. J is TRBJ2-5 and V is TRBV4-2, with 8 bases identical to TRBD2. Unmatched junction bases numbered 10, after V lost 2 bases and J lost 5 bases. This CDR3 contains 16 residues. Germline CDR1 and CDR2: LGHNA and YNFKEQ.

The chain recombines TRBV10-3 with TRBJ2-5, with D perhaps matching TRBD2 (5 bases). The end of the DNA fits TRBJ2-7 better, so the J call may be wrong. Germline CDR1 ENHRY, CDR2 SYGVKD. The CDR3 extends over 13 amino acids. The CDR3 DNA reads TGTGCCATCAGTGGGAGGCAGGACTACGAGCAGTACTTC. Translation: CAISGRQDYEQYF.

The genes are TRBV19 and TRBJ1-2, with TRBD1 matching over 7 bases. J gave up 7 bases and V 4 bases, and 18 bases lay outside the gene matches. The CDR3 has 17 residues. Germline V CDR1 and CDR2: LNHDA, SQIVND (reference sequence). CDR3 in amino acids: CASSRTDRERPLSGYTF. The CDR3 DNA sequence: TGTGCCAGTAGTAGAACCGACAGGGAAAGGCCACTAAGTGGCTACACCTTC.

This sequence joins TRBV28 and TRBJ2-7, with TRBD1 matching 7 bases. Germline assignment: CDR1 MDHEN and CDR2 SYDVKM. V lost 7 bases to trimming and J lost 2 bases; unmatched junction nucleotides: 5. The CDR3 extends over 13 amino acids. CDR3 coding DNA: TGTGCCAGCACACAGGGGACCGCCTACGAGCAGTACTTC. Amino acid sequence: CASTQGTAYEQYF. Variable domain in full (rest from reference TRBV28 and TRBJ2-7): DVKVTQSSRYLVKRTGEKVFLECVQDMDHENMFWYRQDPGLGLRLIYFSYDVKMKEKGDIPEGYSVSREKKERFSLILESASTNQTSMYLCASTQGTAYEQYFGPGTRLTVT.

The chain joins TRBV5-1 to TRBJ2-1; 9 bases are shared with TRBD2. The CDR3 has 16 residues. V dropped 5 bases and J dropped 2; count of bases not matched to a gene: 8. CDR1 and CDR2 from the germline V gene are SGHRS and YFSETQ. CDR3 sequence: CASSDLAGVTYNEQFF. As DNA, the CDR3 is TGCGCCAGCAGTGATTTAGCGGGAGTAACCTACAATGAGCAGTTCTTC.

This chain's CDR3 is CASSLESGGSGGTF. As DNA, the CDR3 is TGTGCCAGCAGCTTAGAGTCAGGGGGCTCCGGGGGGACCTTC. The chain joins TRBV7-6 to TRBJ1-2; 8 bases match TRBD1. The V gene's germline CDR1 is SGHVS and CDR2 FNYEAQ. Trimming cost V 1 base and J 14 bases; bases outside gene matches: 12. The length of the CDR3 is 14 residues.

The rearrangement uses TRBV5-1 and TRBJ1-1; unclear D gene. CDR3 length equals 14 residues. Germline assignment: CDR1 SGHRS and CDR2 YFSETQ. The ends were cut back, 0 bases at V and 4 bases at J, with 10 bases in the middle. CDR3 sequence reads: CASSLASGSTEAFF. The CDR3 bases are TGCGCCAGCAGCTTGGCCAGTGGGAGCACTGAAGCTTTCTTT. Complete variable domain (other parts from reference TRBV5-1 and TRBJ1-1): KAGVTQTPRYLIKTRGQQVTLSCSPISGHRSVSWYQQTPGQGLQFLFEYFSETQRNKGNFPGRFSGRQFSNSRSEMNVSTLELGDSALYLCASSLASGSTEAFFGQGTRLTVV.

The chain has TRBV6-5 and TRBJ1-1, with 7 positions matching TRBD1. Germline lookup yields CDR1 MNHEY and CDR2 SVGAGI. The CDR3 has 15 amino acids. V was clipped by 0 bases and J by 0 bases; unmatched bases: 1. CDR3 sequence reads: CASSYSDRMNTEAFF. The CDR3 bases are TGTGCCAGCAGTTACTCGGACAGGATGAACACTGAAGCTTTCTTT.

The V and J genes are TRBV23-1 and TRBJ2-7; 14 nucleotides match TRBD2. TRBV23-1 belongs to the ORF category, with a function that is uncertain. J was trimmed by 5 bases and V by 3 bases; bases with no gene match: 6. The CDR3 is 16 residues long. CDR3 loop: CASSHEGLAGDDEQYF. Here the CDR3 DNA reads TGCGCCAGCAGTCATGAGGGACTAGCGGGAGACGACGAGCAGTACTTC.

The J gene is TRBJ2-7, the V gene TRBV7-2; D is perhaps TRBD1 (5 bases). With 4 bases removed from V and 2 bases from J, the gap between germline ends came to 18 bases. Germline assignment: CDR1 SGHTA and CDR2 FQGNSA. This CDR3 is 16 amino acids long. CDR3 in DNA: TGTGCCAGCAGCTCACAAACGTTAGACAGTCCCTACGAGCAGTACTTC. Its translation is CASSSQTLDSPYEQYF. Combining the CDR3 with reference TRBV7-2 and TRBJ2-7 gives the whole variable domain GAGVSQSPSNKVTEKGKDVELRCDPISGHTALYWYRQSLGQGLEFLIYFQGNSAPDKSGLPSDRFSAERTGGSVSTLTIQRTQQEDSAVYLCASSSQTLDSPYEQYFGPGTRLTVT.

The chain employs TRBV9 and TRBJ1-1; a weak D match, TRBD1 (6 bases). V dropped 3 bases and J dropped 6 bases, with 15 bases sitting between them. CDR1 and CDR2 (germline): SGDLS, YYNGEE. There are 14 residues in the CDR3. CDR3 in amino acids: CASSALPGVSEAFF. The CDR3 nucleotides read TGTGCCAGCAGCGCTCTACCAGGGGTCTCTGAAGCTTTCTTT. The complete variable domain, with remaining parts taken from reference TRBV9 and TRBJ1-1, reads DSGVTQTPKHLITATGQRVTLRCSPRSGDLSVYWYQQSLDQGLQFLIQYYNGEERAKGNILERFSAQQFPDLHSELNLSSLELGDSALYFCASSALPGVSEAFFGQGTRLTVV.

The rearrangement uses TRBV11-2 and TRBJ2-7; TRBD2 aligns across 10 bases. CDR3 length: 19 amino acids. Germline V gene sequence: CDR1 SGHAT, CDR2 FQNNGV. Trimming cost V 1 base and J 0 bases; bases outside gene matches: 12. The CDR3, as DNA: TGTGCCAGCAGCTTAGGTCGACCTGGAGGGACTAGCGTCTCCTACGAGCAGTACTTC. Translating it yields CASSLGRPGGTSVSYEQYF.

J is TRBJ1-1 and V is TRBV4-3; no reliable D call. From germline, CDR1 is LGHNA and CDR2 YSLEER. Trimming took 0 bases from V and 3 from J, leaving 11 bases between them. The CDR3 totals 15 residues. The CDR3 region is CASSQEAGRDTEAFF. CDR3 in DNA: TGCGCCAGCAGCCAAGAAGCGGGTCGCGACACTGAAGCTTTCTTT.

The chain combines TRBV5-1 with TRBJ1-2; TRBD1 aligns across 8 bases. CDR1 is SGHRS, CDR2 YFSETQ, per germline. V dropped 4 bases and J dropped 2; count of bases not matched to a gene: 4. The CDR3 has 14 amino acids. CDR3 protein: CASSGQGVNYGYTF. For the CDR3, the DNA is TGCGCCAGCAGCGGACAGGGAGTAAACTATGGCTACACCTTC.